The rows below give T cell receptor beta chains drawn from one sample of a study of blood T cells in healthy people across ages. TCRdb redid the calling of the 5' RACE reads with MiXCR, one entry per CDR3 protein. The sample includes just under 900,000 distinct CDR3 sequences, more than 25% of them seen just once. Sequencing was performed on blood. All receptors come from a woman at least 80 years old in good health. The CDR3 runs from the conserved cysteine through the conserved F or W. The D gene is left open where the match is weak. Only part of the rows carry a size: once, few, many, or a class if the clone is expanded.

clone_size,v_call,j_call,d_call,cdr3_aa,cdr3_nt
once,TRBV28,TRBJ1-4,NA,CASSSYSAATNEKLFF,TGTGCCAGCAGTTCCTACTCCGCTGCAACTAATGAAAAACTGTTTTTT
NA,TRBV6-2/TRBV6-3,TRBJ1-2,NA,CASRPDGGAGGYTF,TGTGCCAGCAGACCGGACGGCGGGGCGGGAGGCTACACCTTC
many,TRBV18,TRBJ1-2,TRBD1,CASSPDRGAKSGYTF,TGTGCCAGCTCACCCGACAGGGGCGCAAAGAGTGGCTACACCTTC
many,TRBV12-3/TRBV12-4,TRBJ1-6,NA,CASSKTVTYSPLHF,TGTGCCAGCAGTAAGACAGTCACCTATTCACCCCTCCACTTT
NA,TRBV4-3,TRBJ1-1,NA,CASSLTRGETEAFF,TGCGCCAGCAGCCTGACCAGGGGTGAAACTGAAGCTTTCTTT
many,TRBV20-1,TRBJ2-7,NA,CSASPGGVEQYF,TGCAGTGCTAGTCCCGGGGGAGTCGAGCAGTACTTC
many,TRBV5-1,TRBJ2-3,TRBD2,CASSWKTSGGATDTQYF,TGCGCCAGCAGCTGGAAGACTAGCGGGGGGGCAACAGATACGCAGTATTTT
NA,TRBV20-1,TRBJ1-1,NA,CSAPQTNTEAFF,TGCAGTGCTCCCCAAACAAACACTGAAGCTTTCTTT
NA,TRBV5-4,TRBJ2-3,TRBD1,CASSSDRARGTDTQYF,TGTGCCAGCAGCTCGGACAGGGCGAGGGGCACAGATACGCAGTATTTT
many,TRBV29-1,TRBJ1-5,NA,CSVEIGSGGQPQHF,TGCAGCGTTGAAATAGGTTCGGGTGGTCAGCCCCAGCATTTT
NA,TRBV12-3/TRBV12-4,TRBJ2-3,NA,CASSFGVATDTQYF,TGTGCCAGCAGTTTCGGAGTAGCCACAGATACGCAGTATTTT
few,TRBV7-9,TRBJ1-1,NA,CACSVAGSAEAFF,TGTGCCTGCAGCGTAGCAGGGTCCGCTGAAGCTTTCTTT
NA,TRBV5-1,TRBJ2-7,TRBD2,CASSSPESGSYEQYF,TGCGCCAGCAGCTCGCCGGAGAGCGGGAGTTACGAGCAGTACTTC
many,TRBV6-6,TRBJ1-2,NA,CASKGNGYTF,TGTGCCAGCAAAGGGAACGGCTACACCTTC
few,TRBV11-2,TRBJ1-6,TRBD1,CASSLSDRGSSPLHF,TGTGCCAGCAGCTTATCAGACAGGGGTAGTTCACCCCTCCACTTT
NA,TRBV18,TRBJ1-1,NA,CASSPSTGLDTEAFF,TGTGCCAGCTCACCATCCACAGGGCTGGACACTGAAGCTTTCTTT
few,TRBV20-1,TRBJ1-2,NA,CSTESIDISNYGYTF,TGCAGTACTGAATCCATCGACATTTCTAACTATGGCTACACCTTC
NA,TRBV28,TRBJ2-4,TRBD2,CASSFDSGNGQYF,TGTGCCAGCAGTTTTGACAGCGGGAACGGGCAGTACTTC
many,TRBV5-1,TRBJ1-2,NA,CASRRDAYGYTF,TGCGCCAGCAGGCGGGACGCTTATGGCTACACCTTC
many,TRBV2,TRBJ1-4,TRBD1,CASSGRGTGTNEKLFF,TGTGCCAGCAGTGGTCGTGGGACAGGGACTAATGAAAAACTGTTTTTT
NA,TRBV4-2,TRBJ2-1,NA,CASSQEGIGGLRDEQFF,TGTGCCAGCAGCCAAGAAGGCATAGGCGGGTTGAGGGATGAGCAGTTCTTC
many,TRBV20-1,TRBJ2-6,TRBD1,CSATLTGVRTGANVLTF,TGCAGTGCTACCCTGACAGGGGTGAGGACTGGGGCCAACGTCCTGACTTTC
NA,TRBV20-1,TRBJ1-1,TRBD1,CSATQGARMNTEAFF,TGCAGTGCCACACAGGGGGCGAGGATGAACACTGAAGCTTTCTTT
many,TRBV27,TRBJ1-2,NA,CASSRGALNYGYTF,TGTGCCAGCAGTCGGGGGGCTCTTAACTATGGCTACACCTTC
NA,TRBV29-1,TRBJ2-4,NA,CSVAGGLIQYF,TGCAGCGTTGCGGGGGGCCTCATTCAGTACTTC
many,TRBV20-1,TRBJ2-1,NA,CSASKWGEQFF,TGCAGTGCCTCAAAATGGGGTGAGCAGTTCTTC
many,TRBV3-1,TRBJ1-2,NA,CASSRNQGGGYGYTF,TGTGCCAGCAGCCGGAACCAGGGAGGTGGCTATGGCTACACCTTC
NA,TRBV4-1,TRBJ1-5,NA,CASSPGPLQGSNQPQHF,TGCGCCAGCAGCCCGGGACCTCTGCAGGGGAGCAATCAGCCCCAGCATTTT
many,TRBV6-2/TRBV6-3,TRBJ1-1,NA,CASSYGDMNTEAFF,TGTGCCAGCAGTTACGGGGACATGAACACTGAAGCTTTCTTT
NA,TRBV2,TRBJ1-1,TRBD1,CARNRGQVNTEAFF,TGTGCCAGAAACAGGGGGCAGGTGAACACTGAAGCTTTCTTT
NA,TRBV7-2,TRBJ2-7,NA,CASSPGGTTGHEQYF,TGTGCCAGCAGCCCCGGAGGGACCACCGGGCACGAGCAGTACTTC
NA,TRBV21-1,TRBJ2-5,NA,CASSKFPPGRIKETQYF,TGTGCCAGCAGCAAATTCCCTCCGGGGCGGATAAAAGAGACCCAGTACTTC
once,TRBV5-1,TRBJ1-4,NA,CASSPGALADEKLFF,TGCGCCAGCAGCCCGGGGGCGCTTGCTGATGAAAAACTGTTTTTT
many,TRBV20-1,TRBJ1-2,NA,CSATGVYGYTF,TGCAGTGCTACAGGGGTATATGGCTACACCTTC
once,TRBV5-6,TRBJ1-5,TRBD1,CASSPDRGTSNQPQHF,TGTGCCAGTAGTCCCGACAGGGGCACTAGCAATCAGCCCCAGCATTTT
NA,TRBV20-1,TRBJ1-5,NA,CSARMETRGNQPQHF,TGCAGTGCTAGGATGGAGACACGAGGCAATCAGCCCCAGCATTTT
many,TRBV20-1,TRBJ2-5,NA,CSAIRGTAQETQYF,TGCAGTGCTATCCGGGGGACAGCCCAAGAGACCCAGTACTTC
NA,TRBV5-1,TRBJ2-7,NA,CASSLAGTSGQYF,TGCGCCAGCAGCTTGGCCGGTACCTCAGGGCAGTACTTC
once,TRBV5-1,TRBJ2-3,NA,CASSLATSLSGTQYF,TGCGCCAGCAGCTTGGCTACTAGTCTATCCGGTACGCAGTATTTT
NA,TRBV20-1,TRBJ1-4,TRBD1,CSARAAPGQPATNEKLFF,TGCAGTGCTAGAGCAGCCCCGGGACAGCCCGCAACTAATGAAAAACTGTTTTTT
many,TRBV7-2,TRBJ1-2,NA,CASSLQGSFGYTF,TGTGCCAGCAGCTTACAAGGCTCCTTTGGCTACACCTTC
many,TRBV3-1,TRBJ2-1,TRBD2,CASSQAGGHNEQFF,TGTGCCAGCAGCCAAGCGGGGGGACACAATGAGCAGTTCTTC
many,TRBV15,TRBJ2-7,TRBD2,CATSSNSGDPYEQYF,TGTGCCACCAGCTCGAATAGCGGGGACCCCTACGAGCAGTACTTC
NA,TRBV10-3,TRBJ1-2,NA,CAIRLGQNYGYTF,TGTGCCATCAGACTCGGACAAAACTATGGCTACACCTTC
few,TRBV7-9,TRBJ2-7,NA,CASSLSGERNEQYF,TGTGCCAGCAGCTTATCGGGCGAGCGGAACGAGCAGTACTTC
many,TRBV20-1,TRBJ2-3,NA,CSATLGSTDTQYF,TGCAGTGCTACATTAGGCAGCACAGATACGCAGTATTTT
NA,TRBV18,TRBJ2-5,NA,CASSPMKTQYF,TGTGCCAGCTCACCGATGAAGACCCAGTACTTC
many,TRBV29-1,TRBJ1-5,TRBD1,CSVRTGAYYNQPQHF,TGCAGCGTTCGGACAGGGGCCTACTACAATCAGCCCCAGCATTTT
NA,TRBV6-6,TRBJ2-3,TRBD2,CACRGTSGGTDTQYF,TGTGCCTGCAGAGGGACTAGCGGGGGCACAGATACGCAGTATTTT
once,TRBV6-2/TRBV6-3,TRBJ1-6,NA,CASSSLRLPRHF,TGTGCCAGCAGTTCCTTAAGGTTACCCCGCCACTTT
few,TRBV6-5,TRBJ1-6,TRBD1,CASRPRDRGFNSPLHF,TGTGCCAGCAGGCCCCGGGACAGGGGGTTTAATTCACCCCTCCACTTT
many,TRBV20-1,TRBJ2-7,NA,CSAGQLYEQYF,TGCAGTGCAGGGCAACTCTACGAGCAGTACTTC
many,TRBV2,TRBJ2-7,TRBD1,CASTTGVYEQYF,TGTGCCAGCACTACAGGGGTCTACGAGCAGTACTTC
NA,TRBV24-1,TRBJ1-1,NA,CATSDSQGITEAFF,TGTGCCACCAGTGATTCCCAGGGTATTACTGAAGCTTTCTTT
few,TRBV6-6,TRBJ1-6,TRBD1,CASSYSDRGTNSPLHF,TGTGCCAGCAGTTACTCGGACAGGGGGACGAATTCACCCCTCCACTTT